Below, 29 T cell receptor beta chains from the same sample are listed, as sequenced in a study of immune evolution from preneoplasia to lung adenocarcinoma. The protocol was immunoSEQ multiplex PCR, while the TCRdb copy is restricted to in-frame clones and leaves out a portion. The data show about 4,600 clones, 70% to 85% seen once. Sequencing was performed on FFPE adjacent normal lung tissue. The receptors stem from a person aged 60 to 85 with lung adenocarcinoma.

The chain is built from TRBV11-2 and TRBJ2-1, with D possibly being TRBD2 (5 bases). Germline values: CDR1 SGHAT, CDR2 FQNNGV. This CDR3 is 16 amino acids long. Trimming shortened V by 5 bases and J by 10 bases, and 24 bases separated the two germline ends. The CDR3 region has the DNA TGTGCCAGCAGCCCCGAGGGTGGCGGGCCTACAATAGAGCAGTTCTTC. Amino acid sequence: CASSPEGGGPTIEQFF.

This clone was counted a few times. The chain has TRBV7-9 and TRBJ1-3; 10 nucleotides match TRBD1. Germline assignment: CDR1 SEHNR and CDR2 FQNEAQ (reference sequence). With V trimmed by 5 bases and J by 3 bases, 10 bases remained unmatched. This CDR3 region has 17 residues. The CDR3: CASSTSTGGAFGNTIYF. The CDR3 nucleotides are TGTGCCAGCAGCACCTCGACAGGGGGCGCTTTTGGAAACACCATATATTTT.

This clone was detected only once. The chain joins TRBV6-1 to TRBJ2-5, with 8 nucleotides matching TRBD1. J was trimmed by 4 bases and V by 7 bases; bases with no gene match: 8. There are 14 residues in the CDR3. CDR1 and CDR2 from the germline V gene are MNHNS and SASEGT. The CDR3 sequence: CASTRDRGTETQYF. The CDR3 DNA is TGTGCCAGCACCCGAGACAGGGGCACAGAGACCCAGTACTTC.

The chain uses TRBV6-5 and TRBJ1-3, with unresolved D. CDR1 is MNHEY, CDR2 SVGAGI, per germline. Trimming pared 2 bases from V and 2 bases from J, leaving 4 bases between. The CDR3 contains 13 residues. DNA of the CDR3: TGTGCCAGCAGTTACAAGGCTGGAAACACCATATATTTT. Its translation is CASSYKAGNTIYF.

The rearrangement links TRBV12-5 to TRBJ2-3, with TRBD2 matching over 9 bases. This CDR3 is 21 amino acids long. The trim removed 1 base at V and 8 bases at J, leaving 25 bases unmatched. Germline CDR1 is LGHNT and CDR2 is FRNRAP. This CDR3 is CASGLALSGSDSLNSIGTQYF. The DNA for the CDR3 is TGTGCTAGTGGTTTGGCTCTTAGCGGGAGCGATAGTCTCAATAGCATCGGTACGCAGTATTTT. The whole variable domain, filled in from reference TRBV12-5 and TRBJ2-3, reads DARVTQTPRHKVTEMGQEVTMRCQPILGHNTVFWYRQTMMQGLELLAYFRNRAPLDDSGMPKDRFSAEMPDATLATLKIQPSEPRDSAVYFCASGLALSGSDSLNSIGTQYFGPGTRLTVL.

In this sample, this clone turned up a few times. The rearrangement links TRBV6-4 to TRBJ2-6, with D unclear. Looked up from germline, CDR1 is MRHNA and CDR2 is SNTAGT. The CDR3 length is 15 residues. Between the trimmed V and J ends, which lost 2 bases and 0 bases, there was a span of 5 bases. The CDR3 DNA reads TGTGCCAGCAGTGACCCGGTCTCTGGGGCCAACGTCCTGACTTTC. This sequence encodes CASSDPVSGANVLTF.

The J gene is TRBJ2-7, the V gene TRBV4-1; 9 bases agree with TRBD2. The CDR3 has 17 residues. J gave up 3 bases and V 0 bases, and 9 bases lay outside the gene matches. Per germline, CDR1 MGHRA and CDR2 YSYEKL. The CDR3 sequence: CASSQDYRVAGDYEQYF. The CDR3 DNA sequence: TGCGCCAGCAGCCAAGATTATCGGGTAGCGGGAGACTACGAGCAGTACTTC.

The chain uses TRBV7-9 and TRBJ2-3, with 12 bases that match TRBD2. From germline, CDR1 is SEHNR and CDR2 FQNEAQ (reference sequence). With 6 bases clipped from V and 2 bases from J, the junction kept 3 bases outside the gene matches. The CDR3 is 15 amino acids. This chain's CDR3 is CASRGLAGTTDTQYF. The CDR3 bases are TGTGCCAGCAGAGGACTAGCGGGAACCACAGATACGCAGTATTTT. The whole variable domain, remainder taken from reference TRBV7-9 and TRBJ2-3, is DTGVSQNPRHKITKRGQNVTFRCDPISEHNRLYWYRQTLGQGPEFLTYFQNEAQLEKSRLLSDRFSAERPKGSFSTLEIQRTEQGDSAMYLCASRGLAGTTDTQYFGPGTRLTVL.

This rearrangement joins TRBV9 to TRBJ2-3, with 7 bases lining up with TRBD1. CDR3 length equals 14 residues. CDR1 and CDR2 from the germline V gene are SGDLS and YYNGEE. V trimming: 7 bases; J trimming: 3 bases; junction bases outside the gene matches: 8. CDR3 residues: CASQGERSTDTQYF. In nucleotides, the CDR3 is TGTGCCAGCCAGGGGGAACGGTCGACAGATACGCAGTATTTT.

The chain has TRBV7-9 and TRBJ1-3; tentatively, D is TRBD1 (6 bases). Trimming stripped 6 bases from V and 0 bases from J, with 18 bases between. This CDR3 is built from 17 residues. Germline V gene data show CDR1 as SEHNR and CDR2 as FQNEAQ (reference sequence). CDR3 residues: CASRPSGTQSSGNTIYF. The CDR3 nucleotides read TGTGCCAGCAGACCATCCGGGACACAGAGCTCTGGAAACACCATATATTTT. The entire variable domain, with the rest obtained from reference TRBV7-9 and TRBJ1-3, is as follows: DTGVSQNPRHKITKRGQNVTFRCDPISEHNRLYWYRQTLGQGPEFLTYFQNEAQLEKSRLLSDRFSAERPKGSFSTLEIQRTEQGDSAMYLCASRPSGTQSSGNTIYFGEGSWLTVV.

The rearrangement links TRBV5-4 to TRBJ2-1; maybe TRBD1 (6 bases). CDR1 and CDR2 (germline): SGHNT, YYREEE (reference sequence). V lost 4 bases to trimming and J lost 1 base, with 15 bases between them. The length of the CDR3 is 16 residues. This CDR3 is CASSRAGAPSYNEQFF. The CDR3, as DNA: TGTGCCAGCAGCCGCGCAGGGGCGCCTTCCTACAATGAGCAGTTCTTC.

This clone turned up a few times. This chain connects TRBV5-6 to TRBJ2-5, with D unresolved. Germline V gene sequence: CDR1 SGHDT, CDR2 YYEEEE. The V and J ends lost 2 bases and 1 base respectively, with 12 bases between them. The CDR3 is 15 residues long. CDR3 protein: CASSLGPRSQETQYF. CDR3 sequence (DNA): TGTGCCAGCAGCTTAGGACCGCGCTCCCAAGAGACCCAGTACTTC.

This chain connects TRBV14 to TRBJ1-1; D is uncertain. The V gene's germline CDR1 is SGHDN and CDR2 FVKESK. This CDR3 has 15 residues. V was clipped by 1 base and J by 4 bases, with 13 bases between them. The CDR3 DNA is TGTGCCAGCAGCCAAGGTCCGGCTAAGAGCACTGAAGCTTTCTTT. Translating it yields CASSQGPAKSTEAFF.

The sample holds a few counts of this clone. The chain joins TRBV4-1 to TRBJ2-1; 9 nucleotides align to TRBD2. The CDR3 length is 16 residues. V was pared by 1 base and J by 9 bases, with 10 bases of the junction left unmatched. Germline CDR1 is MGHRA and CDR2 is YSYEKL. Here the CDR3 DNA reads TGCGCCAGCAGCCAAGTTATAGCGGGAGAACGGGTTGAGCAGTTCTTC. Translated: CASSQVIAGERVEQFF.

The CDR3 DNA reads as TGTGCCAGCAGCCCATCGGGACTGCCAAACAATGAGCAGTTCTTC. Its translation is CASSPSGLPNNEQFF. The chain combines TRBV7-2 with TRBJ2-1, with a weak D call TRBD2 (6 bases). The CDR3 runs to 15 residues. The germline CDR1 and CDR2 sequences are SGHTA and FQGNSA. The V end lost 5 bases, the J end lost 5 bases, and 16 bases lay between the germline ends.

The chain recombines TRBV29-1 with TRBJ2-2; D gene ambiguous. Germline V lookup: CDR1 SQVTM, CDR2 ANQGSEA. This CDR3 spans 13 amino acids. V lost 0 bases to trimming and J lost 5 bases, with 7 bases between them. CDR3 sequence: CSVEDVRTGELFF. The CDR3 DNA follows: TGCAGCGTTGAAGACGTTCGAACCGGGGAGCTGTTTTTT.

The chain joins TRBV5-1 to TRBJ2-5; 9 bases agree with TRBD2. There are 16 residues in the CDR3. Germline CDR1 SGHRS, CDR2 YFSETQ. V trimming: 1 base; J trimming: 5 bases; junction bases outside the gene matches: 9. DNA of the CDR3: TGCGCCAGCAGCTTGAAGAGCGGGAGGTTTGTGGAGACCCAGTACTTC. Translating it yields CASSLKSGRFVETQYF.

Notes on this clone: One junction end disagrees with the germline gene, perhaps due to a read error. V is TRBV6-1 and J is TRBJ2-1, with a tentative D call TRBD2 (6 bases). CDR3 length equals 16 residues. The germline V gene encodes CDR1 MNHNS and CDR2 SASEGT. CDR3 in amino acids: CAISESTGEGSNEQFF. The CDR3 nucleotides read TGTGCCATCAGTGAGTCAACGGGAGAAGGATCCAATGAGCAGTTCTTC.

This chain uses TRBV29-1 with TRBJ2-7, with D possibly matching TRBD1 (5 bases). The CDR3 consists of 11 residues. Deletions cut 8 bases from V and 7 bases from J, with 15 bases between. Germline CDR1 SQVTM, CDR2 ANQGSEA. The CDR3 region is CSHTHKGEQYF. DNA of the CDR3: TGCAGCCACACCCACAAGGGGGAGCAGTACTTC.

V usage is TRBV6-5 and J usage is TRBJ2-3; 10 nucleotides match TRBD2. CDR1 and CDR2 (germline): MNHEY, SVGAGI. The CDR3 sequence is 15 residues long. After removal of 2 bases from V and 3 bases from J, the junction contained 2 bases not matched to a gene. Written as DNA, the CDR3 is TGTGCCAGCAGTTACGCTAGCGGGAGTACAGATACGCAGTATTTT. This encodes CASSYASGSTDTQYF.

The chain joins TRBV6-6 to TRBJ2-7, with D uncertain. Trimming cost V 2 bases and J 2 bases, with 7 bases left between them. Germline assignment: CDR1 MNHNY and CDR2 SVGAGI (reference sequence). This CDR3 is 13 amino acids long. The chain's CDR3 is CASSYAETYEQYF. DNA for the CDR3: TGTGCCAGCAGTTACGCTGAAACCTACGAGCAGTACTTC.

The rearrangement joins TRBV6-5 to TRBJ1-3; no definite D call. V was cut by 4 bases and J by 1 base, with 8 bases left in between. There are 14 residues in the CDR3. Germline loops: CDR1 MNHEY, CDR2 SVGAGI. The DNA of the CDR3 is TGTGCCAGCAGTTCAGTGCGTTCTGGAAACACCATATATTTT. Translating gives CASSSVRSGNTIYF.

This clone showed up just a few times. The chain couples TRBV15 to TRBJ1-1; D unclear. The CDR3 has 14 amino acids. Germline CDR1 and CDR2: LNHNV and YYDKDF (reference sequence). The V gene lost 3 bases and the J gene lost 8 bases, with 16 bases spanning the gap. The CDR3 sequence is CATSRVGLPREAFF. DNA for the CDR3: TGTGCCACCAGCAGGGTCGGCCTCCCAAGGGAAGCTTTCTTT.

The chain recombines TRBV7-3 with TRBJ1-2; 8 nucleotides line up with TRBD1. This CDR3 has 14 amino acids. The ends lost 4 bases at V and 6 bases at J; junction bases unmatched: 7. Germline lookup yields CDR1 SGHTA and CDR2 FQGTGA. CDR3 sequence (DNA): TGTGCCAGCAGCTCCGACAGGGGAGCAGATGGCTACACCTTC. Amino acids: CASSSDRGADGYTF.

This clone showed up just a few times. J is TRBJ2-5 and V is TRBV2, with 9 nucleotides matching TRBD2. CDR1 is SNHLY and CDR2 is FYNNEI in the germline V gene. V dropped 7 bases and J dropped 3; count of bases not matched to a gene: 9. This CDR3 has 15 residues. The CDR3 DNA reads TGTGCCAGCACTTGGGCGGGAGGGTCCGAAGAGACCCAGTACTTC. The encoded protein is CASTWAGGSEETQYF.

This sequence joins TRBV18 and TRBJ2-5, with 7 positions matching TRBD2. Germline CDR1 KGHSH, CDR2 LQKENI. The CDR3 is made up of 17 amino acids. V lost 1 base, J lost 3 bases, and 11 bases stayed unmatched. The CDR3 region is CASSPRRLADAKETQYF. The CDR3 DNA reads TGTGCCAGCTCACCACGTAGGCTAGCGGACGCCAAAGAGACCCAGTACTTC.

The rearrangement joins TRBV7-3 to TRBJ2-1; D may be TRBD1 (6 bases). The CDR3 covers 15 residues. Germline values: CDR1 SGHTA, CDR2 FQGTGA. V lost 6 bases and J 1 base, leaving 13 bases between the germline ends. The CDR3 spells CASSQGQVSYNEQFF. The CDR3 nucleotides are TGTGCCAGCAGTCAGGGGCAGGTTTCCTACAATGAGCAGTTCTTC.

With regard to this clone: In the same sample, other DNA sequences code for this CDR3. The genes are TRBV2 and TRBJ1-1; no definite D call. V lost 4 bases, J lost 0 bases, and 6 bases lay in between. This CDR3 region has 13 residues. The V gene's germline CDR1 is SNHLY and CDR2 FYNNEI. The CDR3 region has the DNA TGTGCCAGCAGTGTTGGCCTGAACACTGAAGCTTTCTTT. Translation gives CASSVGLNTEAFF.

The chain uses TRBV30 and TRBJ1-1; 10 nucleotides line up with TRBD1. J gave up 6 bases and V 0 bases, and 4 bases lay outside the gene matches. The germline gives CDR1 GTSNPN, CDR2 SVGIG (reference sequence). This CDR3 comprises 14 residues. This CDR3 is CAWSVGTGVSEAFF. The CDR3 DNA reads TGTGCCTGGAGTGTAGGGACAGGGGTTTCTGAAGCTTTCTTT.